The 21 T cell receptor beta chains reported below all come from one sample, sequenced in a study of blood T cell repertoires in COVID-19. This table comes from immunoSEQ multiplex PCR, and its TCRdb copy is limited to in-frame clones, with some not included. The sample contains 120,000 or so clones, about four fifths of which appear only once. Sequenced input: peripheral blood. The source is a man between 60 and 70 years old with acute or convalescent COVID-19.

The genes are TRBV30 and TRBJ2-1; 12 bases map to TRBD2. V lost 4 bases and J lost 4; bases outside the gene matches: 17. CDR3 length equals 19 residues. Germline assignment: CDR1 GTSNPN and CDR2 SVGIG (reference sequence). CDR3 sequence (DNA): TGTGCCTGGATAAAGGAGCTAGCGGGAGGGCGAATGGGGTACAATGAGCAGTTCTTC. Translating it yields CAWIKELAGGRMGYNEQFF.

In its sample, this clone was seen once. The genes are TRBV28 and TRBJ1-5, with D uncertain. The CDR3 totals 13 residues. Germline loops: CDR1 MDHEN, CDR2 SYDVKM. V was trimmed by 1 base and J by 4 bases, leaving 5 bases between them. The CDR3 bases are TGTGCCAGCAGTTTATCCCCGAATCAGCCCCAGCATTTT. This gives the protein CASSLSPNQPQHF.

The genes are TRBV6-5 and TRBJ1-3; 9 nucleotides agree with TRBD1. CDR1 MNHEY and CDR2 SVGAGI come from the germline V gene. The CDR3 is 15 residues long. Trimming took 5 bases from V and 4 from J; bases not matched to a gene: 6. In nucleotides, the CDR3 is TGTGCCAGCAGTACTACAGGGGGCTTGGGAAACACCATATATTTT. This translates into CASSTTGGLGNTIYF.

The V and J genes are TRBV5-1 and TRBJ2-1; the D is unclear. This CDR3 is built from 14 residues. CDR1 is SGHRS and CDR2 is YFSETQ in the germline V gene. The V and J ends lost 0 bases and 1 base respectively, with 5 bases between them. CDR3 sequence reads: CASSLDRSYNEQFF. The CDR3 DNA reads as TGCGCCAGCAGCTTGGACAGATCCTACAATGAGCAGTTCTTC.

The chain carries TRBV19 and TRBJ2-1; possibly TRBD2 for D (6 bases). The germline CDR1 and CDR2 sequences are LNHDA and SQIVND (reference sequence). CDR3 length: 13 amino acids. Deletions cut 4 bases from V and 7 bases from J, with 11 bases between. The CDR3 loop reads CASSSGTRNEQFF. DNA of the CDR3: TGTGCCAGTAGTAGCGGGACGAGAAATGAGCAGTTCTTC.

CDR3 DNA sequence: TGTGCCATAAAGGGACTAGCGGGAGCCGTAACCGGGGAGCTGTTTTTT. This translates into CAIKGLAGAVTGELFF. The chain joins TRBV30 to TRBJ2-2, with 14 bases identical to TRBD2. The CDR3 consists of 16 residues. The germline CDR1 and CDR2 sequences are GTSNPN and SVGIG (reference sequence). The trim removed 8 bases at V and 5 bases at J, leaving 10 bases unmatched.

This clone has only one observation. V is TRBV7-3 and J is TRBJ2-3; D possibly corresponds to TRBD1 (7 bases). Trimming pared 1 base from V and 3 bases from J, leaving 14 bases between. Looked up from germline, CDR1 is SGHTA and CDR2 is FQGTGA. CDR3 length: 16 amino acids. The CDR3, as DNA: TGTGCCAGCAGCTTAAATGGAGGGGGCAGAACAGATACGCAGTATTTT. Its protein product is CASSLNGGGRTDTQYF. The whole variable domain, filled in from reference TRBV7-3 and TRBJ2-3, reads GAGVSQTPSNKVTEKGKYVELRCDPISGHTALYWYRQSLGQGPEFLIYFQGTGAADDSGLPNDRFFAVRPEGSVSTLKIQRTERGDSAVYLCASSLNGGGRTDTQYFGPGTRLTVL.

Only one count was recorded for this clone. This specimen includes other DNA sequences encoding the same CDR3. The gene calls are TRBV4-2 and TRBJ2-2, with D possibly being TRBD1 (6 bases). V was cut by 0 bases and J by 0 bases, with 11 bases left in between. In germline, CDR1 is LGHNA, CDR2 YNFKEQ. This CDR3 spans 17 amino acids. The DNA of the CDR3 is TGTGCCAGCAGCCAAGATAGGGGGACCACGAACACCGGGGAGCTGTTTTTT. This gives the protein CASSQDRGTTNTGELFF.

The V call is TRBV4-1, the J call TRBJ2-1; 9 bases are a match to TRBD1. Germline CDR1 reads MGHRA; CDR2 reads YSYEKL. V lost 8 bases to trimming and J lost 2 bases; unmatched junction nucleotides: 7. The CDR3 sequence is 15 residues long. CDR3 region: CASLPGTGTYNEQFF. The CDR3 DNA reads TGCGCCAGCCTACCCGGGACAGGGACCTACAATGAGCAGTTCTTC.

The chain is built from TRBV29-1 and TRBJ1-1; 7 bases line up with TRBD1. The V and J ends lost 5 bases and 4 bases, in that order; junction bases with no gene match: 1. This CDR3 is built from 11 residues. The germline gives CDR1 SQVTM, CDR2 ANQGSEA. The CDR3 DNA reads TGCAGCGTTCACAGGGGCACTGAAGCTTTCTTT. This translates into CSVHRGTEAFF.

This clone was picked up one time. The rearrangement links TRBV5-1 to TRBJ1-1; D is unclear. Deletions cut 0 bases from V and 6 bases from J, with 12 bases between. Per germline, CDR1 SGHRS and CDR2 YFSETQ. CDR3 length: 14 amino acids. DNA for the CDR3: TGCGCCAGCAGCTTGGCCGAGGCGGGCCCTGAAGCTTTCTTT. This gives the protein CASSLAEAGPEAFF.

V usage is TRBV19 and J usage is TRBJ1-1; 9 nucleotides agree with TRBD1. Germline CDR1 and CDR2: LNHDA and SQIVND (reference sequence). J gave up 3 bases and V 6 bases, and 5 bases lay outside the gene matches. This CDR3 comprises 14 residues. The CDR3 loop is CASRWGQGYTEAFF. The CDR3 nucleotides read TGTGCCAGTAGATGGGGACAGGGTTACACTGAAGCTTTCTTT.

The genes are TRBV5-1 and TRBJ1-3, with a possible D match to TRBD1 (6 bases). V lost 6 bases and J 4 bases, leaving 20 bases between the germline ends. CDR1 and CDR2 (germline): SGHRS, YFSETQ. The CDR3 has 16 residues. The CDR3: CASKLGDQGRGNTIYF. The CDR3 coding sequence is TGCGCCAGCAAGCTCGGGGACCAGGGGAGAGGAAACACCATATATTTT.

The genes are TRBV21-1 and TRBJ1-1; the D call of TRBD1 is as the table states it, not checked on the DNA. TRBV21-1 corresponds to a pseudogene. CDR3 length equals 16 residues. CDR3 coding DNA: TGTGCCAGCAGCACTCCAGAAGGGGATATGGGCACTGAAGCTTTCTTT. Residues: CASSTPEGDMGTEAFF.

This clone was observed a handful of times. V and J are TRBV7-2 and TRBJ2-7; 10 bases are shared with TRBD1. This CDR3 has 15 residues. Germline loops: CDR1 SGHTA, CDR2 FQGNSA. Trimming took 1 base from V and 5 from J; bases not matched to a gene: 5. CDR3 residues: CASSLEGTGANEQYF. For the CDR3, the DNA is TGTGCCAGCAGCTTAGAAGGGACAGGGGCGAACGAGCAGTACTTC.

The V and J genes are TRBV7-9 and TRBJ2-1; unclear D gene. CDR3 length: 10 amino acids. V lost 11 bases and J lost 7, with 9 bases in between. Germline-derived CDR1 and CDR2 are SEHNR and FQNEAQ (reference sequence). The CDR3 protein is CAPRPNEQFF. The CDR3 DNA is TGTGCCCCGCGGCCAAATGAGCAGTTCTTC.

This clone has more than one count but fewer than ten. The same CDR3 also results from other DNA sequences found in this sample. The chain joins TRBV6-5 to TRBJ1-1; D possibly corresponds to TRBD1 (6 bases). CDR3 size: 15 residues. CDR1 and CDR2 from the germline V gene are MNHEY and SVGAGI. V was shortened by 0 bases and J by 1 base, with 9 bases between the two germline ends. CDR3 residues: CASSYSGRGNTEAFF. For the CDR3, the DNA is TGTGCCAGCAGTTACTCTGGCAGGGGGAACACTGAAGCTTTCTTT.

The rearrangement joins TRBV2 to TRBJ2-7; 8 bases agree with TRBD1. Germline loops: CDR1 SNHLY, CDR2 FYNNEI. The CDR3 runs to 15 residues. V gave up 1 base and J gave up 3 bases; unmatched junction bases: 5. The CDR3 loop reads CASSEGPGTGYEQYF. The CDR3 nucleotides read TGTGCCAGCAGTGAAGGACCCGGGACAGGCTACGAGCAGTACTTC. Variable domain in full (rest from reference TRBV2 and TRBJ2-7): EPEVTQTPSHQVTQMGQEVILRCVPISNHLYFYWYRQILGQKVEFLVSFYNNEISEKSEIFDDQFSVERPDGSNFTLKIRSTKLEDSAMYFCASSEGPGTGYEQYFGPGTRLTVT.

The rearrangement links TRBV2 to TRBJ1-2, with a tentative D call TRBD1 (5 bases). CDR1 and CDR2 (germline): SNHLY, FYNNEI. The CDR3 has 15 amino acids. Trimming left V 2 bases short and J 5 bases short, with 15 bases between. The CDR3 bases are TGTGCCAGCAGTGAATTAAGTGGGGGAGGGTATGGCTACACCTTC. Protein sequence: CASSELSGGGYGYTF.

This clone was detected a few times. This CDR3 is CASRSPGQFNEQFF. The DNA of the CDR3 is TGTGCCAGCAGAAGTCCGGGACAATTCAATGAGCAGTTCTTC. The V and J genes are TRBV28 and TRBJ2-1; tentative D call: TRBD1 (6 bases). V lost 6 bases and J 6 bases, leaving 15 bases between the germline ends. The CDR3 loop spans 14 amino acids. Germline loops: CDR1 MDHEN, CDR2 SYDVKM.

The V and J genes are TRBV5-8 and TRBJ2-4; 14 bases are shared with TRBD2. This CDR3 spans 15 amino acids. J lost 9 bases, V lost 7 bases, and 9 bases had no gene match. Germline V lookup: CDR1 SGHTS, CDR2 YDEGEE. The CDR3 DNA reads as TGTGCCAGCGCACAGGGACTAGCGGGAGATGTCATTCAGTACTTC. Translation: CASAQGLAGDVIQYF.